What follows are 7 T cell receptor beta chains derived from one specimen sequenced in a study of CD8 T cells in ankylosing spondylitis. TCRdb fed the 5' RACE reads into MiXCR, producing one record per CDR3 protein. This sample has around 250,000 distinct CDR3 sequences, with about 10% found just once. Source material: blood, either unsorted or a sorted T cell fraction (not recorded which). These receptors all come from a male donor with ankylosing spondylitis or in good health (not recorded which).

This clonotype appeared many times. V gene TRBV12-3 or TRBV12-4 combines with J gene TRBJ2-1, with 7 bases aligning to TRBD2. The CDR3 totals 13 residues. J gave up 10 bases and V 6 bases, and 9 bases lay outside the gene matches. CDR3 nucleotides: TGTGCCAGCAGGTCCGGGACTAAGAACGAGCAGTTCTTC. Translated: CASRSGTKNEQFF.

The table lists this clonotype with a few counts. This chain connects TRBV28 to TRBJ2-3; 9 nucleotides match TRBD2. Trimming removed 3 bases from V and 4 bases from J; junction bases left unmatched: 8. CDR1 and CDR2 (germline): MDHEN, SYDVKM. The CDR3 is 16 amino acids. This CDR3 reads CASSFPTLAGADTQYF. For the CDR3, the DNA is TGTGCCAGCAGTTTCCCGACTTTAGCGGGAGCAGATACGCAGTATTTT.

This clonotype was detected ten times or more. The rearrangement uses TRBV20-1 and TRBJ2-7; D remains ambiguous. The germline V and J ends were trimmed by 0 bases and 5 bases, with 14 bases remaining between them. CDR1 is DFQATT, CDR2 SNEGSKA, per germline (reference sequence). The CDR3 totals 14 residues. CDR3 nucleotide sequence: TGCAGTGCTAGAGAAGGTTCCCTCCCCAACGAGCAGTACTTC. Translated, it gives CSAREGSLPNEQYF.

In its sample, this clonotype was seen many times. V and J are TRBV5-1 and TRBJ1-6; 7 bases line up with TRBD1. This CDR3 comprises 14 residues. Per germline, CDR1 SGHRS and CDR2 YFSETQ. V lost 2 bases and J lost 7; bases outside the gene matches: 3. The CDR3 reads CASSLQGSNSPLHF. CDR3 bases: TGCGCCAGCAGCTTACAGGGGTCGAATTCACCCCTCCACTTT.

On this clonotype itself: A read error may explain this, as a much larger clone is one base away. This chain connects TRBV20-1 to TRBJ2-1, with D unclear. The CDR3 sequence is 12 residues long. Germline CDR1 is DFQATT and CDR2 is SNEGSKA (reference sequence). For the CDR3, the DNA is TGCAGGTGGGATAAAGCCTACAATGAGCAGTTCTTC. Amino acid sequence: CRWDKAYNEQFF.

The chain uses TRBV5-1 and TRBJ2-5; TRBD2 matches at 7 bases. V shed 4 bases and J 5 bases; nucleotides not matched to a gene: 8. Germline V gene lookup returns CDR1 SGHRS and CDR2 YFSETQ. CDR3 size: 14 residues. CDR3 protein: CASSVGGSFETQYF. CDR3 sequence (DNA): TGCGCCAGCAGCGTCGGCGGGAGTTTTGAGACCCAGTACTTC. The whole variable domain, remainder taken from reference TRBV5-1 and TRBJ2-5, is KAGVTQTPRYLIKTRGQQVTLSCSPISGHRSVSWYQQTPGQGLQFLFEYFSETQRNKGNFPGRFSGRQFSNSRSEMNVSTLELGDSALYLCASSVGGSFETQYFGPGTRLLVL.

This clonotype was detected a few times. The chain uses TRBV28 and TRBJ2-1; D uncertain. Germline CDR1 MDHEN, CDR2 SYDVKM. CDR3 length: 12 residues. V gave up 3 bases and J gave up 8 bases, with 8 bases separating them. The CDR3 loop reads CASSFGRDEQFF. Here the CDR3 DNA reads TGTGCCAGCAGTTTTGGACGGGATGAGCAGTTCTTC.